This TCR beta chain was observed in a study of CD8+CD57+ T cells in acquired aplastic anemia. Overall study: Mean yield of DNA from sorted CD4+ and CD8+ cells was roughly 3.2 ug. Study conclusions and caveats: Patients and controls shared roughly 28 CD8+ CDR3 sequences, which appeared highly expressed in patients and within their immunodominant clones.

Genomic DNA, serving as template, underwent TCR beta VDJ and CDR3 profiling. Each CDR3 protein is one row after TCRdb ran MiXCR on the reads. The data contain a few hundred thousand distinct CDR3 sequences, around 30% of them singletons. This clonotype occurred a few times. The antigen is unknown. Before being chosen for sequencing, patients had shown CD8+CD57+ cell expansion by flow cytometry. Severe acquired aplastic anemia was present in every patient. There was no therapy given to any patient before the blood sampling took place. Sequenced: sorted CD4+, CD8+, or CD8+CD57+ T cells (not recorded which) from PBMCs. This clonotype was sampled from a human donor with aplastic anemia.

DNA of the CDR3: TGTGCCAGCATCCCTGGACAGGGGAACACTGAAGCTTTCTTT. Its protein product is CASIPGQGNTEAFF. The chain joins TRBV7-9 to TRBJ1-1, with TRBD1 matching 8 bases. This CDR3 has 14 residues. V lost 7 bases and J lost 1; bases outside the gene matches: 5. Germline V lookup: CDR1 SEHNR, CDR2 FQNEAQ (reference sequence).